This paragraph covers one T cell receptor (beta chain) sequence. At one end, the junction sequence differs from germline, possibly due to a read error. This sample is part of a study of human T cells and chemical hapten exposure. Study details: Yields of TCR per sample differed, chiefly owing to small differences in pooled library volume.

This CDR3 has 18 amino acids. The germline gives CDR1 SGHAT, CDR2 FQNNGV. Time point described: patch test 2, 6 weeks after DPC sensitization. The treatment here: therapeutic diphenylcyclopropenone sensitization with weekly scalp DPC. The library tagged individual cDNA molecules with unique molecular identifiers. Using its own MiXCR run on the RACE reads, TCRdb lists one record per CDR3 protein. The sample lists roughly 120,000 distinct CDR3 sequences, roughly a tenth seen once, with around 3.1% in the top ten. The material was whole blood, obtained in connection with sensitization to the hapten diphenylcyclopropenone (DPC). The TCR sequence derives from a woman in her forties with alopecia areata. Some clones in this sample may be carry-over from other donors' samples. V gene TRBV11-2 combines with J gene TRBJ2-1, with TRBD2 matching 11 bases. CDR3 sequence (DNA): TGTGCCAGCAGCTTATATCCTCCGGGACTAGCGGCCTACAATGAGCTGTTCTTC. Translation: CASSLYPPGLAAYNELFF.